These 24 T cell receptor beta chains share one sample of origin, sequenced in a study of OX40 agonist ivuxolimab in advanced cancers. Generated by immunoSEQ multiplex PCR, the TCRdb table keeps only in-frame clones and is missing some. The sample holds 65,000 or so clones; approximately 90% are singletons and the top ten take around 0.79%. The source material was CD4+ or CD8+ T cells sorted from blood, sampled in a trial of the OX40 agonist ivuxolimab. Receptors originate from an adult with an advanced solid tumor such as melanoma, head and neck, liver or kidney cancer.

CDR3 sequence reads: CASSQSGQVGNTIYF. The CDR3 coding sequence is TGCGCCAGCAGCCAGTCGGGACAGGTTGGAAACACCATATATTTT. The V call is TRBV4-1, the J call TRBJ1-3, with TRBD1 identical over 8 bases. CDR3 length: 15 residues. CDR1 is MGHRA, CDR2 YSYEKL, per germline. J gave up 3 bases and V 3 bases, and 4 bases lay outside the gene matches.

The chain couples TRBV11-2 to TRBJ2-5, with D perhaps being TRBD1 or TRBD2 (5 bases each). The V end lost 1 base, the J end lost 4 bases, and 7 bases lay between the germline ends. The CDR3 loop spans 13 amino acids. Per the germline V gene, CDR1 is SGHAT and CDR2 is FQNNGV. CDR3 sequence reads: CASSLAGTETQYF. The DNA for the CDR3 is TGTGCCAGCAGCTTAGCCGGGACAGAGACCCAGTACTTC.

This clone has just a few counts. V and J are TRBV5-1 and TRBJ1-3; TRBD1 is a possible D gene (6 bases). Germline CDR1 is SGHRS and CDR2 is YFSETQ. There are 16 residues in the CDR3. Trimming left V 4 bases short and J 4 bases short, with 18 bases between. CDR3 DNA sequence: TGCGCCAGCAGCCCTAATATCCAGGGGACGGGAAACACCATATATTTT. Translation: CASSPNIQGTGNTIYF.

The rearrangement uses TRBV15 and TRBJ1-1; TRBD1 is a possible D gene (5 bases). CDR1 is LNHNV and CDR2 is YYDKDF in the germline V gene (reference sequence). V lost 0 bases to trimming and J lost 4 bases, with 9 bases between them. This CDR3 contains 14 residues. The CDR3 is CATSREGGSTEAFF. The CDR3 region has the DNA TGTGCCACCAGCAGAGAGGGGGGAAGCACTGAAGCTTTCTTT. Filled out from reference TRBV15 and TRBJ1-1, the complete variable domain reads DAMVIQNPRYQVTQFGKPVTLSCSQTLNHNVMYWYQQKSSQAPKLLFHYYDKDFNNEADTPDNFQSRRPNTSFCFLDIRSPGLGDTAMYLCATSREGGSTEAFFGQGTRLTVV.

This clone occurred a few times. The V gene is TRBV5-4, the J gene TRBJ2-3, with a weak D call TRBD2 (5 bases). CDR1 is SGHNT and CDR2 is YYREEE in the germline V gene (reference sequence). V was cut by 0 bases and J by 2 bases, with 10 bases left in between. The CDR3 runs 15 residues. CDR3 DNA sequence: TGTGCCAGCAGCTTGGAATGGCGGGCCACAGATACGCAGTATTTT. Translated, it gives CASSLEWRATDTQYF.

The chain links TRBV21-1 to TRBJ1-5; the listed D gene, TRBD1, was not tested against the DNA. TRBV21-1 is reported as a pseudogene. The CDR3 contains 17 residues. The CDR3 spells CASSKAPLRQYNQPQHF. The CDR3 region has the DNA TGTGCCAGCAGCAAAGCCCCCCTTAGACAGTACAATCAGCCCCAGCATTTT.

The chain has TRBV5-5 and TRBJ2-3; TRBD2 agrees at 7 bases. Germline CDR1 reads SGHKS; CDR2 reads YYEKEE (reference sequence). CDR3 length: 15 residues. The trim removed 0 bases at V and 4 bases at J, leaving 5 bases unmatched. CDR3 loop: CASSLGGSRADTQYF. The CDR3 DNA sequence: TGTGCCAGCAGCTTGGGCGGGAGTCGGGCAGATACGCAGTATTTT.

The chain uses TRBV30 and TRBJ2-1, with D perhaps TRBD2 (6 bases). Between the trimmed V and J ends, which lost 3 bases and 5 bases, there was a span of 17 bases. This CDR3 comprises 15 residues. Germline V gene data show CDR1 as GTSNPN and CDR2 as SVGIG (reference sequence). The CDR3 loop is CAWSSGGVRDNEQFF. The CDR3, as DNA: TGTGCCTGGAGCTCCGGAGGGGTGCGTGACAATGAGCAGTTCTTC.

V is TRBV6-5 and J is TRBJ2-7; 7 positions match TRBD1. Per germline, CDR1 MNHEY and CDR2 SVGAGI. The ends lost 6 bases at V and 3 bases at J; junction bases unmatched: 5. The CDR3 extends over 13 amino acids. As DNA, the CDR3 is TGTGCCAGCAGCAGCTACAGGGGCTACGAGCAGTACTTC. Its translation is CASSSYRGYEQYF.

This sequence joins TRBV30 and TRBJ1-1, with a possible D match to TRBD1 (5 bases). This CDR3 has 14 amino acids. Germline assignment: CDR1 GTSNPN and CDR2 SVGIG (reference sequence). V was pared by 5 bases and J by 0 bases, with 13 bases between. The chain's CDR3 is CAWARGRLNTEAFF. The CDR3 DNA reads as TGTGCCTGGGCAAGGGGACGGTTGAACACTGAAGCTTTCTTT.

The rearrangement joins TRBV28 to TRBJ1-2; a weak D match, TRBD1 (6 bases). Trimming shortened V by 7 bases and J by 4 bases, and 28 bases separated the two germline ends. Germline V CDR1 and CDR2: MDHEN, SYDVKM. CDR3 length: 18 residues. The CDR3 coding sequence is TGTGCCAGCACCTCTCTTCTGGGTACTCGGACAGAGGGCTATGGCTACACCTTC. It encodes CASTSLLGTRTEGYGYTF.

This clone was observed a few times. The rearrangement links TRBV2 to TRBJ2-4; possible D gene TRBD2, 6 bases. The CDR3 consists of 15 residues. Looked up from germline, CDR1 is SNHLY and CDR2 is FYNNEI. V was pared by 6 bases and J by 8 bases, with 20 bases between. The CDR3 spells CASSGGGVGGHIQYF. In DNA form, the CDR3 reads TGTGCCAGCAGCGGCGGAGGGGTGGGAGGCCACATTCAGTACTTC.

This chain joins TRBV6-6 and TRBJ2-2; possible D gene TRBD2, 6 bases. CDR3 size: 15 residues. Germline values: CDR1 MNHNY, CDR2 SVGAGI (reference sequence). V gave up 2 bases and J gave up 6 bases, with 13 bases separating them. In DNA form, the CDR3 reads TGTGCCAGCAGTTACGGAGGGGAATGGTCCGGGGAGCTGTTTTTT. Translation gives CASSYGGEWSGELFF.

This clone appeared a few times. The chain carries TRBV30 and TRBJ2-7, with a weak D call TRBD2 (6 bases). CDR1 and CDR2 from the germline V gene are GTSNPN and SVGIG (reference sequence). CDR3 length: 13 residues. V was shortened by 3 bases and J by 2 bases, with 11 bases between the two germline ends. This CDR3 reads CAWSRSGAYEQYF. The DNA for the CDR3 is TGTGCCTGGAGCCGTAGCGGAGCCTACGAGCAGTACTTC.

This clone is a singleton in its sample. The rearrangement uses TRBV30 and TRBJ1-5; D call uncertain. The CDR3 totals 14 residues. V lost 0 bases to trimming and J lost 2 bases, with 8 bases between them. The germline gives CDR1 GTSNPN, CDR2 SVGIG (reference sequence). The CDR3 coding sequence is TGTGCCTGGAGTGTATACGGGGGCAATCAGCCCCAGCATTTT. Translated, it gives CAWSVYGGNQPQHF.

The chain carries TRBV5-6 and TRBJ2-3; 8 bases are shared with TRBD2. Germline assignment: CDR1 SGHDT and CDR2 YYEEEE. The junction had 18 bases not matched to a gene; V was cut back by 4 bases and J by 5 bases. The length of the CDR3 is 18 residues. This CDR3 is CASSLVAGRVSGGDTQYF. CDR3 sequence (DNA): TGTGCCAGCAGCCTTGTTGCCGGGAGGGTCTCGGGTGGAGATACGCAGTATTTT.

The chain has TRBV13 and TRBJ1-1, with TRBD1 matching 9 bases. This CDR3 contains 14 residues. V lost 5 bases and J lost 8; bases outside the gene matches: 9. Germline lookup yields CDR1 PRHDT and CDR2 FYEKMQ (reference sequence). CDR3 sequence reads: CASSPGQGRGEAFF. DNA of the CDR3: TGTGCCAGCAGCCCGGGACAGGGAAGAGGGGAAGCTTTCTTT.

This chain links TRBV4-2 with TRBJ2-7; 10 bases line up with TRBD2. V shed 0 bases and J 4 bases; nucleotides not matched to a gene: 6. This CDR3 is built from 16 residues. Per the germline V gene, CDR1 is LGHNA and CDR2 is YNFKEQ. CDR3 region: CASSQEGRLAGYEQYF. The CDR3 DNA reads as TGTGCCAGCAGCCAAGAAGGGAGACTAGCGGGTTACGAGCAGTACTTC.

Comment on this clone: Its ends do not fully match the called genes, so a read error is possible. J is TRBJ2-7 and V is TRBV7-9; 9 bases fit TRBD1. Germline V gene sequence: CDR1 SEHNR, CDR2 FQNEAQ (reference sequence). The CDR3 consists of 15 residues. The CDR3, as DNA: TGTGCCAGCAGTCGGGACAGGGCCGATTCCTACGAGCGGTACTTC. This sequence encodes CASSRDRADSYERYF.

Notes on this clone: The sample contains more than one DNA sequence encoding this CDR3. The V gene is TRBV28, the J gene TRBJ1-5; unclear D gene. The CDR3 is 12 amino acids. Trimming took off 8 bases at V and 1 base at J, with 6 bases between the two ends. The germline V gene has CDR1 MDHEN and CDR2 SYDVKM. CDR3 sequence reads: CASRQSNQPQHF. CDR3 bases: TGTGCCAGCCGCCAGAGCAATCAGCCCCAGCATTTT.

The genes are TRBV5-4 and TRBJ1-1; D may be TRBD1 (5 bases). V dropped 3 bases and J dropped 9 bases, with 9 bases sitting between them. Per germline, CDR1 SGHNT and CDR2 YYREEE (reference sequence). The length of the CDR3 is 11 residues. The DNA for the CDR3 is TGTGCCAGCAGCTCCGGGACCCAAGCTTTCTTT. It translates to CASSSGTQAFF. Combining the CDR3 with reference TRBV5-4 and TRBJ1-1 gives the whole variable domain ETGVTQSPTHLIKTRGQQVTLRCSSQSGHNTVSWYQQALGQGPQFIFQYYREEENGRGNFPPRFSGLQFPNYSSELNVNALELDDSALYLCASSSGTQAFFGQGTRLTVV.

The chain is built from TRBV11-2 and TRBJ2-2; D possibly corresponds to TRBD2 (6 bases). Germline CDR1 is SGHAT and CDR2 is FQNNGV. CDR3 length equals 13 residues. V lost 3 bases, J lost 5 bases, and 7 bases lay in between. In DNA form, the CDR3 reads TGTGCCAGCAGCTTCGGGGGAACCGGGGAGCTGTTTTTT. It specifies CASSFGGTGELFF.

This clone is a singleton in its sample. The rearrangement joins TRBV15 to TRBJ2-5, with 8 bases matching TRBD2. The ends lost 2 bases at V and 5 bases at J; junction bases unmatched: 10. Germline V CDR1 and CDR2: LNHNV, YYDKDF (reference sequence). This CDR3 is built from 16 residues. CDR3 sequence (DNA): TGTGCCACCAGCAGACGCGGAGCGGGAGTAGAGGAGACCCAGTACTTC. The encoded protein is CATSRRGAGVEETQYF.

The chain carries TRBV6-6 and TRBJ2-7; D may be TRBD1 (6 bases). The CDR3 contains 14 residues. V was cut by 5 bases and J by 9 bases, with 20 bases left in between. CDR1 is MNHNY, CDR2 SVGAGI, per germline (reference sequence). In nucleotides, the CDR3 is TGTGCCAGCAGTGGCACCCGTAACAGGGAAGGGCAGTACTTC. Translated, it gives CASSGTRNREGQYF.